This T cell receptor beta chain originates from a study of blood T cells in healthy people across ages. The CDR3 length is 17 residues. Germline V CDR1 and CDR2: SNHLY, FYNNEI. Losses at the gene ends were 6 bases for V and 3 bases for J; bases not matched to a gene: 11. Each donor gave 9 to 10 milliliters of peripheral blood. A second PCR, run for roughly 6 to 11 cycles, used a sample-barcoded 5' primer plus a J-beta primer mix. Each of the samples gave a minimum of 2.5 million paired-end reads that contained CDR3. Each CDR3 protein gets one entry after TCRdb re-called the 5' RACE reads with MiXCR. This sample has around 1,000,000 distinct CDR3 sequences, with 20% to 25% found just once. The data also belong to a second study, concerning T cells of mothers and their children. That paper notes: Clones that were microchimeric and persistent were not detected among T cells.

The TCR was taken from a girl aged 2 to 10 in good health. The V call is TRBV2, the J call TRBJ2-3, with 11 bases aligning to TRBD2. Source material: blood. The CDR3 loop reads CASRGTSSGGPTDTQYF. The CDR3 DNA follows: TGTGCCAGCAGGGGAACCTCTAGCGGGGGGCCAACAGATACGCAGTATTTT.